This T cell receptor (beta chain) emerged from a study of blood T cell repertoires in COVID-19. This CDR3 has 16 residues. With 2 bases clipped from V and 2 bases from J, the junction kept 5 bases outside the gene matches. Looked up from germline, CDR1 is KGHSH and CDR2 is LQKENI. In the original analysis: The authors estimated nucleated cell counts from reference gene primer amplification. Here immunoSEQ multiplex PCR was the method, and the copy in TCRdb shows in-frame clones only, minus some. The DNA gave D and trimming, while V, J and clone size come from that table. The sample includes 150,000 to 200,000 clones, 85% to 90% of them seen just once.

The genes are TRBV18 and TRBJ2-3; 9 nucleotides agree with TRBD2. This TCR was sampled from a woman in her late teens or twenties who had recovered from COVID-19. Material for sequencing was peripheral blood. The CDR3 nucleotides read TGTGCCAGCTCACCATTAGCGGGGGTTACCACAGATACGCAGTATTTT. The encoded protein is CASSPLAGVTTDTQYF.